This T cell receptor beta chain was recovered during a study of cytomegalovirus exposure and HLA in healthy donors. Study-level background: Unique TCRs from HLA-typed donors, 80 million to 100 million of them, were held in an early data release.

60 Vbeta and 13 Jbeta primers were used in PCR. Profiled with immunoSEQ multiplex PCR; TCRdb holds only in-frame clones, not every one. This table has about 120,000 clones, around three quarters appearing once. The sequence derives from a man in his forties in good health and CMV-seropositive. Input material: PBMCs.

For the CDR3, the DNA is TGTGCCAGCAGCTTGGTAACAGTTGAATGGCGGCAGTACTTC. This gives the protein CASSLVTVEWRQYF. The chain joins TRBV5-6 to TRBJ2-7; D gene unclear. From germline, CDR1 is SGHDT and CDR2 YYEEEE. Trimming took 0 bases from V and 9 from J, leaving 16 bases between them. CDR3 length equals 14 residues.